What follows are 18 T cell receptor beta chains derived from one specimen sequenced in a study of cytomegalovirus exposure and HLA in healthy donors. This PCR relied on a set of 60 Vbeta primers and 13 Jbeta primers. Using immunoSEQ multiplex PCR, the repertoire was profiled, and TCRdb retains in-frame clones only, with some absent. The repertoire holds more than 150,000 clones, with more than 65% as singletons. Sequenced input: PBMCs. The receptor source for this set is a girl under 18 in good health and CMV-seropositive.

A single count supports this clone. An end of the junction differs from the germline gene, which may be a read error. The genes are TRBV4-3 and TRBJ1-2; no clear D. Per the germline V gene, CDR1 is LGHNA and CDR2 is YSLEER. This CDR3 spans 15 amino acids. CDR3 protein: CASSQEFGVNYGCTF. The CDR3 coding sequence is TGCGCCAGCAGCCAAGAGTTCGGGGTAAATTATGGCTGCACCTTC.

The chain is built from TRBV6-5 and TRBJ1-1, with a weak D call TRBD1 (6 bases). Trimming left V 4 bases short and J 1 base short, with 10 bases between. The CDR3 consists of 14 residues. CDR1 is MNHEY, CDR2 SVGAGI, per germline. The CDR3 coding sequence is TGTGCCAGCAGTTCCCAGGGGAGGAACACTGAAGCTTTCTTT. This gives the protein CASSSQGRNTEAFF.

This sequence joins TRBV7-9 and TRBJ2-2, with 9 bases identical to TRBD2. Germline loops: CDR1 SEHNR, CDR2 FQNEAQ (reference sequence). The CDR3 runs 17 residues. The V and J ends lost 5 bases and 4 bases, in that order; junction bases with no gene match: 11. For the CDR3, the DNA is TGTGCCAGCAGCCTAAGTACGGTGCGGGGGGGCACCGGGGAGCTGTTTTTT. This gives the protein CASSLSTVRGGTGELFF.

This chain joins TRBV19 and TRBJ1-5, with D unclear. CDR3 length: 18 residues. V lost 6 bases and J 2 bases, leaving 23 bases between the germline ends. Germline CDR1 and CDR2: LNHDA and SQIVND (reference sequence). In DNA, the CDR3 is TGTGCCAGTAGCCTGGGGAGCATCGTTCCTATGGGCAATCAGCCCCAGCATTTT. It is translated as CASSLGSIVPMGNQPQHF.

The chain carries TRBV6-5 and TRBJ1-6; D remains ambiguous. Germline V gene sequence: CDR1 MNHEY, CDR2 SVGAGI. Between the trimmed V and J ends, which lost 6 bases and 5 bases, there was a span of 14 bases. The length of the CDR3 is 15 residues. CDR3 DNA: TGTGCCAGCAGCCCTACCACTACGAATAATTCACCCCTCCACTTT. Its translation is CASSPTTTNNSPLHF.

CDR3 sequence reads: CASSVDRDTEAFF. The CDR3 nucleotides read TGTGCCAGCTCGGTGGACAGGGACACTGAAGCTTTCTTT. The chain combines TRBV18 with TRBJ1-1, with 8 bases fitting TRBD1. Germline CDR1 is KGHSH and CDR2 is LQKENI. The CDR3 consists of 13 residues. V was clipped by 6 bases and J by 3 bases; unmatched bases: 3.

The chain has TRBV5-4 and TRBJ2-3; 12 bases line up with TRBD2. This CDR3 is 17 amino acids long. The V segment lost 2 bases and the J segment 5 bases; nucleotides outside the gene matches: 9. Germline CDR1 reads SGHNT; CDR2 reads YYREEE (reference sequence). Written as DNA, the CDR3 is TGTGCCAGCAGCTTTGGAGCTAGCGGGGGGGCCATAGATACGCAGTATTTT. Protein product: CASSFGASGGAIDTQYF.

The chain carries TRBV19 and TRBJ2-1, with 7 bases matching TRBD1. The CDR3 extends over 14 amino acids. Germline-derived CDR1 and CDR2 are LNHDA and SQIVND (reference sequence). After removal of 4 bases from V and 4 bases from J, the junction contained 4 bases not matched to a gene. In DNA, the CDR3 is TGTGCCAGTAGTAGATCGGGACAGTACAATGAGCAGTTCTTC. Encoded protein: CASSRSGQYNEQFF.

The J gene is TRBJ1-5, the V gene TRBV5-6; TRBD1 aligns across 10 bases. Losses at the gene ends were 3 bases for V and 3 bases for J; bases not matched to a gene: 9. Per germline, CDR1 SGHDT and CDR2 YYEEEE. The CDR3 is made up of 17 amino acids. The CDR3 sequence: CASSYSGTGVYNQPQHF. CDR3 DNA: TGTGCCAGCAGCTACTCCGGGACAGGGGTCTACAATCAGCCCCAGCATTTT.

This clone has only one observation. This chain connects TRBV6-1 to TRBJ1-4, with D possibly TRBD1 on 5 matching bases. From germline, CDR1 is MNHNS and CDR2 SASEGT. This CDR3 spans 14 amino acids. The germline V and J ends were trimmed by 2 bases and 6 bases, with 10 bases remaining between them. CDR3 amino acids: CASSESGTHEKLFF. The CDR3 region has the DNA TGTGCCAGCAGTGAAAGCGGGACTCATGAAAAACTGTTTTTT.

This clone appeared a few times. One end of the junction varies from germline; a read error may be responsible. This chain uses TRBV5-4 with TRBJ2-1, with 10 positions matching TRBD2. The CDR3 has 12 amino acids. From germline, CDR1 is SGHNT and CDR2 YYREEE (reference sequence). CDR3 sequence: CASSLVAGGWVF. The DNA of the CDR3 is TGTGCCAGCAGCTTGGTAGCGGGGGGCTGGGTCTTC.

This CDR3 is CASSSPGTEDYGYTF. CDR3 in DNA: TGTGCCAGCAGTAGCCCCGGGACAGAAGACTATGGCTACACCTTC. This chain uses TRBV6-5 with TRBJ1-2; 7 bases match TRBD1. Losses at the gene ends were 5 bases for V and 3 bases for J; bases not matched to a gene: 9. CDR3 size: 15 residues. Germline CDR1 reads MNHEY; CDR2 reads SVGAGI.

The J gene is TRBJ2-3, the V gene TRBV11-3; no firm D call. Germline V gene data show CDR1 as SGHNT and CDR2 as YENEEA. This CDR3 is 14 amino acids long. V was trimmed by 1 base and J by 4 bases, leaving 9 bases between them. CDR3 sequence reads: CASSLASRPDTQYF. The DNA for the CDR3 is TGTGCCAGCAGCTTAGCGTCCCGTCCAGATACGCAGTATTTT.

This chain joins TRBV6-5 and TRBJ2-5; TRBD2 is a possible D gene (6 bases). CDR1 is MNHEY and CDR2 is SVGAGI in the germline V gene. This CDR3 has 15 amino acids. Trimming stripped 0 bases from V and 1 base from J, with 9 bases between. CDR3 sequence: CASSYSWGVQETQYF. In nucleotides, the CDR3 is TGTGCCAGCAGTTACTCGTGGGGGGTCCAAGAGACCCAGTACTTC.

This chain joins TRBV2 and TRBJ1-1; D possibly corresponds to TRBD1 (5 bases). This CDR3 comprises 15 residues. Trimming took 6 bases from V and 3 from J, leaving 17 bases between them. CDR1 is SNHLY and CDR2 is FYNNEI in the germline V gene. CDR3 in DNA: TGTGCCAGCAGCCCACCCTGGGGAGGGGACACTGAAGCTTTCTTT. Its translation is CASSPPWGGDTEAFF.

The gene calls are TRBV7-2 and TRBJ2-7; 12 bases fit TRBD2. Germline V CDR1 and CDR2: SGHTA, FQGNSA. V was clipped by 5 bases and J by 6 bases; unmatched bases: 11. The CDR3 is 16 residues long. The DNA of the CDR3 is TGTGCCAGCAGCGCTAGCGGGGGGGCCGGAGGCGGCGAGCAGTACTTC. Translated, it gives CASSASGGAGGGEQYF.

V is TRBV4-1 and J is TRBJ2-3, with TRBD2 matching over 9 bases. V lost 3 bases to trimming and J lost 6 bases; unmatched junction nucleotides: 4. The CDR3 loop spans 14 amino acids. The germline CDR1 and CDR2 sequences are MGHRA and YSYEKL. CDR3 DNA sequence: TGCGCCAGCAGCCAGGGCGGGGGGGCTGATACGCAGTATTTT. It codes for CASSQGGGADTQYF.

V and J are TRBV6-6 and TRBJ2-7; 8 nucleotides agree with TRBD2. J lost 5 bases, V lost 5 bases, and 14 bases had no gene match. The CDR3 is made up of 16 amino acids. CDR1 and CDR2 from the germline V gene are MNHNY and SVGAGI (reference sequence). The CDR3 here is CASSPGGGTLAHEQYF. In DNA form, the CDR3 reads TGTGCCAGCAGTCCGGGAGGGGGGACCTTGGCCCACGAGCAGTACTTC.